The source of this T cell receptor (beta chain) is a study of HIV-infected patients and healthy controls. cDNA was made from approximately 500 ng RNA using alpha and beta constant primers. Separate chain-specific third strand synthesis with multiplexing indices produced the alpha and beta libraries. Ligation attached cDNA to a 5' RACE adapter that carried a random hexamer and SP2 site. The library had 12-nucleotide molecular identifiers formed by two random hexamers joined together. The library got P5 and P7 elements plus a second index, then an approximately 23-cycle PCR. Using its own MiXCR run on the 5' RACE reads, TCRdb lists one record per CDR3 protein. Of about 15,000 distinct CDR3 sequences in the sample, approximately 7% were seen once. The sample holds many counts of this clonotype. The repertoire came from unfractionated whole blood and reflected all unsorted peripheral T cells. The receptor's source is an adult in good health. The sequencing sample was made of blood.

DNA for the CDR3: TGTGCCAGCAGTTCGGACTTAAGCTCCTACAATGAGCAGTTCTTC. It encodes CASSSDLSSYNEQFF. J is TRBJ2-1 and V is TRBV6-2 or TRBV6-3; D might be TRBD2 (5 bases). CDR3 length: 15 amino acids. Germline values: CDR1 MNHEY, CDR2 SVGEGT. The V gene lost 4 bases and the J gene lost 0 bases, with 10 bases spanning the gap.